The clone carrying this T cell receptor beta chain was seen more than once but under ten times. One entry per CDR3 protein, called by TCRdb with MiXCR from the RT-PCR reads. The data show roughly 880,000 distinct CDR3 sequences, under 20% seen once. The sample comes from a study of patients and donors after allogeneic stem cell transplantation. Germline CDR1 SGDLS, CDR2 YYNGEE. The CDR3 has 13 amino acids. The V end lost 0 bases, the J end lost 4 bases, and 8 bases lay between the germline ends. The TCR was taken from a human donor who was either an allogeneic HSCT recipient or a stem cell or donor lymphocyte infusion donor (not recorded which). It is not recorded whose cells these are; they may come from a transplant donor. Sequencing input: blood, either unsorted or a sorted T cell fraction (not recorded which). The chain is built from TRBV9 and TRBJ2-7; no firm D call. The CDR3 reads CASSVGAQYEQYF. The CDR3 DNA sequence: TGTGCCAGCAGCGTAGGGGCTCAATACGAGCAGTACTTC.